These 5 T cell receptor beta chains originate from one sample sequenced in a study of shared clonotypes between healthy human individuals. Sequenced by immunoSEQ multiplex PCR; TCRdb stores in-frame clones only, minus some. Of more than 1.2 million clones in the sample, approximately 98.5% are singletons; the top ten hold about 0.4%. Source material: naive CD4+ T cells sorted from blood. Subset indicated: CD45RA+ positively selected. The receptors stem from a man in his thirties or forties in good health.

This clone has only one observation. This rearrangement joins TRBV10-1 to TRBJ2-1, with TRBD2 identical over 9 bases. V was pared by 4 bases and J by 4 bases, with 14 bases of the junction left unmatched. Germline CDR1 reads WNHNN; CDR2 reads SYGVQD (reference sequence). The CDR3 sequence is 18 residues long. As DNA, the CDR3 is TGCGCCAGCAGTGGGGCGACTAGCGGCCATAATACTTACAATGAGCAGTTCTTC. This sequence encodes CASSGATSGHNTYNEQFF.

The rearrangement links TRBV25-1 to TRBJ2-3; D not resolved. The CDR3 extends over 15 amino acids. V lost 5 bases and J 2 bases, leaving 14 bases between the germline ends. Germline-derived CDR1 and CDR2 are MGHDK and SYGVNS. The CDR3 nucleotides are TGTGCCAGCAGTATCACCATCACTTACACAGATACGCAGTATTTT. It encodes CASSITITYTDTQYF.

The chain joins TRBV2 to TRBJ1-4, with 7 bases lining up with TRBD1. Germline CDR1 reads SNHLY; CDR2 reads FYNNEI. J was trimmed by 7 bases and V by 4 bases; bases with no gene match: 6. The CDR3 runs to 14 residues. This CDR3 is CASSGEQGSEKLFF. In DNA, the CDR3 is TGTGCCAGCAGTGGAGAACAGGGGAGTGAAAAACTGTTTTTT.

This clone was recorded once. V gene TRBV27 combines with J gene TRBJ1-2; no clear D. This CDR3 has 13 residues. V was shortened by 3 bases and J by 2 bases, with 7 bases between the two germline ends. Germline loops: CDR1 MNHEY, CDR2 SMNVEV (reference sequence). The CDR3 DNA reads as TGTGCCAGCAGTTTGGTGGGGAACTATGGCTACACCTTC. Translated: CASSLVGNYGYTF.

This chain links TRBV15 with TRBJ1-5; D unclear. From germline, CDR1 is LNHNV and CDR2 YYDKDF (reference sequence). With 3 bases removed from V and 5 bases from J, the gap between germline ends came to 17 bases. CDR3 length: 16 residues. CDR3 in DNA: TGTGCCACCAGCAGCCCCCGGCGCGGGAGGGATCAGCCCCAGCATTTT. It specifies CATSSPRRGRDQPQHF.